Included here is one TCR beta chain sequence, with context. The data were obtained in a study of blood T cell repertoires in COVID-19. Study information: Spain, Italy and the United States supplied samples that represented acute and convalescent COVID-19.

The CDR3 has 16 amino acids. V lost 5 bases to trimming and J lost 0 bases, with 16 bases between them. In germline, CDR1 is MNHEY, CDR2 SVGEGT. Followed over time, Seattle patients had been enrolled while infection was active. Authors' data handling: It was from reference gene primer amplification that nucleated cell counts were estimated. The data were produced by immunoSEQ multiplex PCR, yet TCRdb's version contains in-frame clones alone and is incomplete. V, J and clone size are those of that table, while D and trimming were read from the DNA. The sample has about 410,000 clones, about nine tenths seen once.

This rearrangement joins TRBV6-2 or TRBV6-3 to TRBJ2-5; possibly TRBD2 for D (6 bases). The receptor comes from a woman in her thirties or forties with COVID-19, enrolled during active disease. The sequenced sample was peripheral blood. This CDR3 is CASSPISRLDQETQYF. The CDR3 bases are TGTGCCAGCAGTCCCATTTCCCGACTAGACCAAGAGACCCAGTACTTC.